Ten or more counts support the clone carrying this T cell receptor (beta chain). The antigen remains unidentified. The sample comes from a study of response to subunit inactivated influenza vaccine. Findings and caveats of the study: Few additional T cells are recruited per seasonal influenza vaccination, authors suggested.

Germline V gene data show CDR1 as DFQATT and CDR2 as SNEGSKA (reference sequence). CDR3 size: 12 residues. The germline V and J ends were trimmed by 3 bases and 3 bases, with 9 bases remaining between them. TCRdb analysed the RT-PCR reads with MiXCR anew, one entry per CDR3 protein. Among around 490,000 distinct CDR3 sequences listed, under 9% were seen once. Sequencing used PBMCs from blood, obtained less than 30 months after vaccination. The sequence came from a man in his fifties or sixties who received an inactivated influenza vaccine. The rearrangement uses TRBV20-1 and TRBJ2-7; no clear D gene. CDR3 nucleotide sequence: TGCAGTGCTAGCTTGACGAACTACGAGCAGTACTTC. This encodes CSASLTNYEQYF.